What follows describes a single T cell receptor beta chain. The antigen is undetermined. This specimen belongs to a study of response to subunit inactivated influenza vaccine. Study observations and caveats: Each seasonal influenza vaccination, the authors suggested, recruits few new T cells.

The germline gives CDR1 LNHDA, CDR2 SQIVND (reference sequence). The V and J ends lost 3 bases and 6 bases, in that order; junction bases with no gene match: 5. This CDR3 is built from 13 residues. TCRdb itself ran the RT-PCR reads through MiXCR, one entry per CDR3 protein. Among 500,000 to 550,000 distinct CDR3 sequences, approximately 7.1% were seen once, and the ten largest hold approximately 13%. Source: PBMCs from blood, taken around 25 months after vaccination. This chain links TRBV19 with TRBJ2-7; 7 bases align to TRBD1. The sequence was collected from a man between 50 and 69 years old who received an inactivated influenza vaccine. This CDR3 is CASSMTGLSEQYF. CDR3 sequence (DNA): TGTGCCAGTAGTATGACAGGGCTGAGCGAGCAGTACTTC.